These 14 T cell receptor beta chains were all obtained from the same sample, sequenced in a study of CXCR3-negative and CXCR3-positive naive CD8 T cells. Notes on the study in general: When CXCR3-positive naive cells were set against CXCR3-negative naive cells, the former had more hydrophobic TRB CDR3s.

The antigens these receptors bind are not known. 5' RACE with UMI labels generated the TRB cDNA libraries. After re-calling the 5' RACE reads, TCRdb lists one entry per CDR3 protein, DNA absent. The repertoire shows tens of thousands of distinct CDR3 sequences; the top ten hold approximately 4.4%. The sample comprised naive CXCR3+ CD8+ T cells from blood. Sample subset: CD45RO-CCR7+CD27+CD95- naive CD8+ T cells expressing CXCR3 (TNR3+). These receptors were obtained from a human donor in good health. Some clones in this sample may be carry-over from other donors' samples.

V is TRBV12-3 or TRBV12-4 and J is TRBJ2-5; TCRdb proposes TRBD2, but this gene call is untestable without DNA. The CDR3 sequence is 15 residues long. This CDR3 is CASSPRPPTEETQYF.

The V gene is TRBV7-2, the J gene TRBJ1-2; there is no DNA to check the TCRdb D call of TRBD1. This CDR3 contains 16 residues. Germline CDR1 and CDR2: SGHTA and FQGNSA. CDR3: CASSLELETGPHGYTF. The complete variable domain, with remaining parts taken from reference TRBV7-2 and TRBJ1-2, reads GAGVSQSPSNKVTEKGKDVELRCDPISGHTALYWYRQSLGQGLEFLIYFQGNSAPDKSGLPSDRFSAERTGGSVSTLTIQRTQQEDSAVYLCASSLELETGPHGYTFGSGTRLTVV.

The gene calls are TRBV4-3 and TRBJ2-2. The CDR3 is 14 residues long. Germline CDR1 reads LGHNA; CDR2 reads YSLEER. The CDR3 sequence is CASSRSWGSGELFF.

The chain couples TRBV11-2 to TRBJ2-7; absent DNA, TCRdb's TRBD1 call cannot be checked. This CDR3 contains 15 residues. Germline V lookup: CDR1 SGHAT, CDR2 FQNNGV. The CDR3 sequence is CASTPWEGVEYEQYF.

CDR3 sequence reads: CASSYRAFGNTEAFF. The gene calls are TRBV6-5 and TRBJ1-1. Per germline, CDR1 MNHEY and CDR2 SVGAGI. CDR3 size: 15 residues.

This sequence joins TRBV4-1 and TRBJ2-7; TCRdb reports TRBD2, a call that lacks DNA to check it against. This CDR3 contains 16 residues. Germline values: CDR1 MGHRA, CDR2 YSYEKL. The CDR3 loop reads CASSQVGTSESYEQYF.

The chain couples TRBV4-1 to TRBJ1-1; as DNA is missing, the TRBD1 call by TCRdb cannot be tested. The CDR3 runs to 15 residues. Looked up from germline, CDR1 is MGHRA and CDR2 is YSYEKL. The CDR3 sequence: CASSQGVQGNTEAFF.

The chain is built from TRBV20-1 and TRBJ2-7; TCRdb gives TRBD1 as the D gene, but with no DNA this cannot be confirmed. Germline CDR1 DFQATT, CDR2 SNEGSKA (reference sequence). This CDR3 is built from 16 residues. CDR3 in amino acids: CSAGPPFGVARYEQYF.

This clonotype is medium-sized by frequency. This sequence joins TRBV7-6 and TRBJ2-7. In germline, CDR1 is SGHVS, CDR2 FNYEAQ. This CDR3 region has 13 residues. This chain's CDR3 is CASSSDPSYEQYF.

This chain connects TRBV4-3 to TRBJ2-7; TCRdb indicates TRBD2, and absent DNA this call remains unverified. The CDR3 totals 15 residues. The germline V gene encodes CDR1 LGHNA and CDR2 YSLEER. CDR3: CASSQGSSSSHEQYF.

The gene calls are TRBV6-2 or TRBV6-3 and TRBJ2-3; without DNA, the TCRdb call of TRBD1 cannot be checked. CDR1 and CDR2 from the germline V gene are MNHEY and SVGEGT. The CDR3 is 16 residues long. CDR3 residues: CASSYYRGQEADTQYF.

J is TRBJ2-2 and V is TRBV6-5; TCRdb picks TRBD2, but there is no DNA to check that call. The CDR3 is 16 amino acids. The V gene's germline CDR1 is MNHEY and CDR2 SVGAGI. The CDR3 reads CASSHLAGANTGELFF.

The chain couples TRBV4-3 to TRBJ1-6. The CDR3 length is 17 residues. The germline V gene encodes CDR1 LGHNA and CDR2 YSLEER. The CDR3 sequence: CASSQDLWKSSNSPLHF.

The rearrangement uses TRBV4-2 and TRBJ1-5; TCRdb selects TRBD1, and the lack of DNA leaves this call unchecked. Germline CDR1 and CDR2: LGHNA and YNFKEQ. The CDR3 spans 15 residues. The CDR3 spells CASSQVEQGNQPQHF.